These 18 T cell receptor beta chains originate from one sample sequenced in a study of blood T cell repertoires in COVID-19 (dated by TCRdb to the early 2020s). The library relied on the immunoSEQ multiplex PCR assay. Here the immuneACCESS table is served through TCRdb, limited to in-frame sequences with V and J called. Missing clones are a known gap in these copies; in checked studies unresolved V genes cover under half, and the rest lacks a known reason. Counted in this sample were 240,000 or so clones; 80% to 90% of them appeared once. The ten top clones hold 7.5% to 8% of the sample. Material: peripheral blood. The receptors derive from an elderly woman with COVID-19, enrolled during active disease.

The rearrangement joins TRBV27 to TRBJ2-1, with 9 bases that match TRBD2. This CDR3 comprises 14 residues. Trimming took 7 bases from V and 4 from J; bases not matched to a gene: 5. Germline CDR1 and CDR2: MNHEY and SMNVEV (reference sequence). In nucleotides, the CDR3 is TGTGCCAGCACAGGCGGGAGGGTATACAATGAGCAGTTCTTC. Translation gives CASTGGRVYNEQFF.

CDR3 sequence: CASSLTGQGFRETQYF. CDR3 bases: TGTGCCAGCAGCTTGACGGGACAGGGTTTTCGAGAGACCCAGTACTTC. The chain carries TRBV5-5 and TRBJ2-5; 9 nucleotides match TRBD1. This CDR3 spans 16 amino acids. The V gene's germline CDR1 is SGHKS and CDR2 YYEKEE (reference sequence). V was pared by 1 base and J by 4 bases, with 8 bases of the junction left unmatched.

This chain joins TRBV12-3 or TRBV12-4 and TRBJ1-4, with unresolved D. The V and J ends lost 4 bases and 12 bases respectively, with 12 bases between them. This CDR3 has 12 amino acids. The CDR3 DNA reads TGTGCCAGCAGTTCGGGATCAAGAGAACTGTTTTTT. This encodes CASSSGSRELFF.

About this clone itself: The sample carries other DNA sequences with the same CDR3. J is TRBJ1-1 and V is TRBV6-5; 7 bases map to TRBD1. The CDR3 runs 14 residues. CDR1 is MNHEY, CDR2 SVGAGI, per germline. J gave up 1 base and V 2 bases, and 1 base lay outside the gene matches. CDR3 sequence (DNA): TGTGCCAGCAGTTACGGGACAGCGAACACTGAAGCTTTCTTT. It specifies CASSYGTANTEAFF.

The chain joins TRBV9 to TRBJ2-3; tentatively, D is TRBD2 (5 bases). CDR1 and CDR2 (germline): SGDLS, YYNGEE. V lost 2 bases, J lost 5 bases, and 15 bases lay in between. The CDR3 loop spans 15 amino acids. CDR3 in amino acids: CASSVTSNWGDTQYF. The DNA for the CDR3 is TGTGCCAGCAGCGTTACTAGTAACTGGGGAGATACGCAGTATTTT. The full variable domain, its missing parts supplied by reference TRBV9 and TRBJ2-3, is DSGVTQTPKHLITATGQRVTLRCSPRSGDLSVYWYQQSLDQGLQFLIQYYNGEERAKGNILERFSAQQFPDLHSELNLSSLELGDSALYFCASSVTSNWGDTQYFGPGTRLTVL.

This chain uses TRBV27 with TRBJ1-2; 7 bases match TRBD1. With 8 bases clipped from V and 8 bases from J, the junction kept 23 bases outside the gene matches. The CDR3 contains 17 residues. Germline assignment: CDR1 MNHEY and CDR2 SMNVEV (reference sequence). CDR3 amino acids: CASGTLGQLDSTGGYTF. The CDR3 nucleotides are TGTGCCAGCGGGACTCTGGGACAGCTGGACAGTACGGGGGGCTACACCTTC.

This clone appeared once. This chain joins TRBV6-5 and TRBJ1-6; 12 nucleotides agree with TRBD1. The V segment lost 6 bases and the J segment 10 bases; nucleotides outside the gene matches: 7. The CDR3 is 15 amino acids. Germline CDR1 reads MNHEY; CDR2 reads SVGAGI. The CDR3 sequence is CASRGQGAPGSPLHF. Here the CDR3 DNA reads TGTGCCAGCAGGGGACAGGGGGCGCCAGGCTCACCCCTCCACTTT.

This chain's CDR3 is CASLAGADTQYF. In DNA form, the CDR3 reads TGTGCCAGTCTAGCGGGTGCAGATACGCAGTATTTT. The chain combines TRBV19 with TRBJ2-3; TRBD2 agrees at 8 bases. This CDR3 is built from 12 residues. Germline V gene lookup returns CDR1 LNHDA and CDR2 SQIVND (reference sequence). V gave up 8 bases and J gave up 4 bases; unmatched junction bases: 2.

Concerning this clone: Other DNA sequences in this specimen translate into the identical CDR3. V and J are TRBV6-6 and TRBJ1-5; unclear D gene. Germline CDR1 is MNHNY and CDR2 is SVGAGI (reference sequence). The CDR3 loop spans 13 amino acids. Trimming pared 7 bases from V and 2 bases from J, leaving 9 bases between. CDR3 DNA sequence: TGTGCCAGCACCCCGGCGGGCAATCAGCCCCAGCATTTT. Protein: CASTPAGNQPQHF.

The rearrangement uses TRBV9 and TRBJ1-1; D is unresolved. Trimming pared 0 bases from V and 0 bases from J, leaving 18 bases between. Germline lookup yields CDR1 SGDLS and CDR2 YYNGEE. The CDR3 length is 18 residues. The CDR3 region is CASSVGSGFGGMNTEAFF. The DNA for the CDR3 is TGTGCCAGCAGCGTAGGGTCTGGGTTCGGAGGGATGAACACTGAAGCTTTCTTT.

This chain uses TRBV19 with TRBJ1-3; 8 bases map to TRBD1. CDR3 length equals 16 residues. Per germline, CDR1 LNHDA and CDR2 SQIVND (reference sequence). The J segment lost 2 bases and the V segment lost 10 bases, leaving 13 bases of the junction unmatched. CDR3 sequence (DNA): TGTGCCACCCGTCGGGGGCAGGGGGCAGCTGGAAACACCATATATTTT. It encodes CATRRGQGAAGNTIYF.

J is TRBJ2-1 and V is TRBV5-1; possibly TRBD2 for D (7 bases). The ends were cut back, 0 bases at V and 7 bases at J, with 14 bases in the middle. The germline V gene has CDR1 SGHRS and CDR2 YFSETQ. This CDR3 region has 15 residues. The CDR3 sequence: CASSLEGGMRNEQFF. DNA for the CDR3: TGCGCCAGCAGCTTGGAGGGGGGGATGAGGAATGAGCAGTTCTTC.

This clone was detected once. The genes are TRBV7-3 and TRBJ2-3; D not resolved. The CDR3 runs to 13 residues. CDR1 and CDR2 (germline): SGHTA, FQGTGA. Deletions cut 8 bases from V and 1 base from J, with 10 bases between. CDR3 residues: CASAATRTDTQYF. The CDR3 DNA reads TGTGCCAGCGCAGCGACTCGCACAGATACGCAGTATTTT.

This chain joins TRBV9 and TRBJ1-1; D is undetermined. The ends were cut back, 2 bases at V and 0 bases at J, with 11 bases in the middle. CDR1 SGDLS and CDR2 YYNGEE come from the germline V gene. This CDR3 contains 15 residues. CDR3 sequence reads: CASSVGPSLNTEAFF. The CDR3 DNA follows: TGTGCCAGCAGCGTGGGCCCTTCGTTGAACACTGAAGCTTTCTTT.

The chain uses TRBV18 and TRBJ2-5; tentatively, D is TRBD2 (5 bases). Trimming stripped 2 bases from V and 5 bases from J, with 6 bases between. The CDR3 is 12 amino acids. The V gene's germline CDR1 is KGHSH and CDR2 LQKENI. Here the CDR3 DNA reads TGTGCCAGCTCACCAGACTATGAGACCCAGTACTTC. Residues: CASSPDYETQYF.

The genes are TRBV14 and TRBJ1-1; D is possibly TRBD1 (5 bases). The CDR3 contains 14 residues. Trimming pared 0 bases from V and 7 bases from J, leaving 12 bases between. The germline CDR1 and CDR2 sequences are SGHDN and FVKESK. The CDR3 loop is CASSQDPGTREAFF. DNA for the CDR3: TGTGCCAGCAGCCAAGATCCAGGGACTCGTGAAGCTTTCTTT.

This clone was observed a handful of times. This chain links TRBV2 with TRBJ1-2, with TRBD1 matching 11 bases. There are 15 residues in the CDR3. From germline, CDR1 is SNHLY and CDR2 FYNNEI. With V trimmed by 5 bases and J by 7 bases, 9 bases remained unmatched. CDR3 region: CASSTSGTGGIGYTF. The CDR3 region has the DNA TGTGCCAGCAGTACCTCCGGGACAGGGGGGATTGGCTACACCTTC. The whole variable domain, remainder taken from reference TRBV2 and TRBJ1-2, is EPEVTQTPSHQVTQMGQEVILRCVPISNHLYFYWYRQILGQKVEFLVSFYNNEISEKSEIFDDQFSVERPDGSNFTLKIRSTKLEDSAMYFCASSTSGTGGIGYTFGSGTRLTVV.

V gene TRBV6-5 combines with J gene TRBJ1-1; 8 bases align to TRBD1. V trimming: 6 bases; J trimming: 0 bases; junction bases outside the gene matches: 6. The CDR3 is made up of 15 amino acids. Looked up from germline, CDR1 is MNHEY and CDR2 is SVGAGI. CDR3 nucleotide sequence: TGTGCCAGCAGCAGGGGGCTGGTAATGAACACTGAAGCTTTCTTT. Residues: CASSRGLVMNTEAFF.